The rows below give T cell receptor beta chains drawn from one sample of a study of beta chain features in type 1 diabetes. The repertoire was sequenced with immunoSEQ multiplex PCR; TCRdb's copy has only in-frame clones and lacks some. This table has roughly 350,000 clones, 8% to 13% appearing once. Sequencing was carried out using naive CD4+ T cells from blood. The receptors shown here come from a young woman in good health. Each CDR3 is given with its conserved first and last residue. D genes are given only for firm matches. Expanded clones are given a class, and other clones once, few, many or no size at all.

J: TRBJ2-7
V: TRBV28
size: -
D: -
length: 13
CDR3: CASSLYRRGEQYF
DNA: TGTGCCAGCAGTTTATACCGCAGGGGCGAGCAGTACTTC

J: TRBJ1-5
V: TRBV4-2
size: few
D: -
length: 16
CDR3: CASSQDTHFSNQPQHF
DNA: TGTGCCAGCAGCCAAGATACCCACTTTAGCAATCAGCCCCAGCATTTT

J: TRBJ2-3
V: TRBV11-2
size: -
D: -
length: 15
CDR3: CASNLDRVSTDTQYF
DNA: TGTGCCAGCAACCTTGACAGAGTTAGCACAGATACGCAGTATTTT

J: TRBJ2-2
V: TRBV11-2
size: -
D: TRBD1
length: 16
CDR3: CASGSWGTGHTGELFF
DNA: TGTGCCAGCGGGTCCTGGGGGACAGGGCACACCGGGGAGCTGTTTTTT

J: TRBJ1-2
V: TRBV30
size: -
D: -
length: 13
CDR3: CAWSVSRVYGYTF
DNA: TGTGCCTGGAGTGTTTCCAGGGTCTATGGCTACACCTTC

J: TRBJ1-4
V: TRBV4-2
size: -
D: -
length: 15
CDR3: CASSQEPARGEKLFF
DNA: TGTGCCAGCAGCCAAGAACCAGCAAGGGGTGAAAAACTGTTTTTT

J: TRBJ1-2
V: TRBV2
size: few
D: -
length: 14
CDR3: CASSEAEGNYGYTF
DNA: TGTGCCAGCAGTGAAGCGGAGGGGAACTATGGCTACACCTTC

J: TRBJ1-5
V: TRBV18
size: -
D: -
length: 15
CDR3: CASSSEANSNQPQHF
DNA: TGTGCCAGCTCCTCGGAGGCGAATAGCAATCAGCCCCAGCATTTT

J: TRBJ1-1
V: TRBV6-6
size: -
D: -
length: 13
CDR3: CASSDSMNTEAFF
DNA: TGTGCCAGCAGTGACAGCATGAACACTGAAGCTTTCTTT

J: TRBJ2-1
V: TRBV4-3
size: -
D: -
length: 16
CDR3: CASSRLGLDAYNEQFF
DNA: TGCGCCAGCAGCCGACTAGGACTGGACGCCTACAATGAGCAGTTCTTC

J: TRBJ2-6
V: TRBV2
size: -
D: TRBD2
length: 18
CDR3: CASHRTSGRASGANVLTF
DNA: TGTGCCAGCCACAGGACTAGCGGGAGGGCCTCCGGGGCCAACGTCCTGACTTTC

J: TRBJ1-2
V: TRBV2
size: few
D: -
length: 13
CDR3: CASSVMGGFGYTF
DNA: TGTGCCAGCAGTGTTATGGGGGGATTTGGCTACACCTTC

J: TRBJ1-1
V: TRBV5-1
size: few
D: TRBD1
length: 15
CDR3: CASRPGQGVNTEAFF
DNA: TGCGCCAGCCGACCGGGACAGGGTGTGAACACTGAAGCTTTCTTT

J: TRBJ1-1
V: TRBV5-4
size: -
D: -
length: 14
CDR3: CASSTSQQHTEAFF
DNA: TGTGCCAGCAGCACATCTCAACAGCACACTGAAGCTTTCTTT

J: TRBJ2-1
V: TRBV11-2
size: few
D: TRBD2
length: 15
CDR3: CASSFLSGAPNEQFF
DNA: TGTGCCAGCAGCTTTCTTAGCGGGGCCCCAAATGAGCAGTTCTTC

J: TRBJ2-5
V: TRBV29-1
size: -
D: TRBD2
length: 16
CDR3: CSVAVGTSGRTGTQYF
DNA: TGCAGCGTTGCCGTTGGGACTAGCGGGAGGACAGGGACCCAGTACTTC

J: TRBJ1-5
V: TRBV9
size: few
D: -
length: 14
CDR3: CASSVGQMNQPQHF
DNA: TGTGCCAGCAGCGTTGGACAGATGAATCAGCCCCAGCATTTT

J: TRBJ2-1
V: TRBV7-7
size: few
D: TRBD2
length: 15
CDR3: CASSLRAGGTYEQFF
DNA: TGTGCTAGCAGCTTAAGGGCGGGAGGTACCTATGAGCAGTTCTTC

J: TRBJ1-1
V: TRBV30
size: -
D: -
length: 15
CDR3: CAWSPRGGRKTEAFF
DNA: TGTGCCTGGAGTCCCCGAGGAGGCAGAAAAACTGAAGCTTTCTTT

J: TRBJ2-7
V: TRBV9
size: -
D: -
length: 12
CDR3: CASSTTGLEQYF
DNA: TGTGCCAGCAGCACCACAGGGCTCGAGCAGTACTTC

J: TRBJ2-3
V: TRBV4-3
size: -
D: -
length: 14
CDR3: CASSQRGGTDTQYF
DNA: TGCGCCAGCAGCCAGCGGGGAGGCACAGATACGCAGTATTTT

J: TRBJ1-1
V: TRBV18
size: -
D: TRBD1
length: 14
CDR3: CASSFGQGNTEAFF
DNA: TGTGCCAGCTCATTCGGACAGGGGAACACTGAAGCTTTCTTT

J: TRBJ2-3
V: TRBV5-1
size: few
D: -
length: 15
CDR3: CASSLELQRADTQYF
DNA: TGCGCCAGCAGCTTGGAACTCCAAAGAGCAGATACGCAGTATTTT

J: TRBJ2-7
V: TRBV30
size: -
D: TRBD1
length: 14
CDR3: CAWSAGQGSYEQYF
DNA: TGTGCCTGGAGTGCGGGACAGGGCAGTTACGAGCAGTACTTC

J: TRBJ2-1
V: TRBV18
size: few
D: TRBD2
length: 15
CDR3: CASSVLAALGGEQFF
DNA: TGTGCCAGCTCAGTACTAGCGGCCCTCGGAGGCGAGCAGTTCTTC

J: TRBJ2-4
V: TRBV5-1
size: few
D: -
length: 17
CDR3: CASSFSRESLAKNIQYF
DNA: TGCGCCAGCAGCTTCTCTCGGGAGAGTCTAGCCAAAAACATTCAGTACTTC

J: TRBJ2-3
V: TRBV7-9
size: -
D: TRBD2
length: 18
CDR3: CASSLGTSGATSTDTQYF
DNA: TGTGCCAGCAGCTTAGGGACTAGCGGAGCGACTAGCACAGATACGCAGTATTTT

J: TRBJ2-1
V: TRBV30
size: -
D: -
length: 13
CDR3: CAWNPGAYNEQFF
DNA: TGTGCCTGGAATCCGGGAGCCTACAATGAGCAGTTCTTC

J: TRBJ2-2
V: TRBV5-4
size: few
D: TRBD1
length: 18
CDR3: CASSVTGRTVTNTGELFF
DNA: TGTGCCAGCAGCGTGACAGGGCGAACCGTCACGAACACCGGGGAGCTGTTTTTT

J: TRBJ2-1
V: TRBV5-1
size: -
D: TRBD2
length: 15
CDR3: CASSLEGTSIREQFF
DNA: TGCGCCAGCAGCTTGGAGGGGACTAGCATCCGTGAGCAGTTCTTC

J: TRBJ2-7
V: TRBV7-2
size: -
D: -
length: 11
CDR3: CASSRNYEQYF
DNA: TGTGCCAGCAGCCGTAACTACGAGCAGTACTTC

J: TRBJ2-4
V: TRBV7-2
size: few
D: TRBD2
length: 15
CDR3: CASSRPGGAKNIQYF
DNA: TGTGCCAGCAGCCGACCGGGGGGGGCCAAAAACATTCAGTACTTC

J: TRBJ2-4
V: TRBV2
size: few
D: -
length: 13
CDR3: CAYSNRVKNIQYF
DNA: TGTGCCTATAGCAACAGGGTAAAAAACATTCAGTACTTC

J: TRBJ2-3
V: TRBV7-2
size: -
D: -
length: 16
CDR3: CASSLAQSGSTDTQYF
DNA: TGTGCCAGCAGCTTAGCCCAAAGCGGGTCCACAGATACGCAGTATTTT

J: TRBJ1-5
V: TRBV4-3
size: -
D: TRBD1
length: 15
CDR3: CASSQDQGAPGAQHF
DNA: TGCGCCAGCAGCCAAGACCAGGGGGCCCCTGGGGCCCAGCATTTT

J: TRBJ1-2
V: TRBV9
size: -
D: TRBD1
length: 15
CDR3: CASSPRDSDLTGYTF
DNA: TGTGCCAGCAGCCCACGGGACAGCGATTTAACTGGCTACACCTTC

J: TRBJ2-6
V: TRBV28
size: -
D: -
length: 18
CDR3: CASSFWTDALAGANVLTF
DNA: TGTGCCAGCAGTTTTTGGACAGATGCTCTAGCTGGGGCCAACGTCCTGACTTTC

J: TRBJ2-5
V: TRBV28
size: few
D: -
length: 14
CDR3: CASVDRGGFETQYF
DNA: TGTGCCAGCGTCGACAGGGGAGGGTTTGAGACCCAGTACTTC

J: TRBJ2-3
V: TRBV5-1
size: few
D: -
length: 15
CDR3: CASSPSPGSTDTQYF
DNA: TGCGCCAGCAGCCCGAGTCCGGGGAGCACAGATACGCAGTATTTT

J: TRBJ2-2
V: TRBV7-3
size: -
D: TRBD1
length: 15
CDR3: CASSARQGGTGELFF
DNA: TGTGCCAGCAGCGCCCGACAGGGTGGCACCGGGGAGCTGTTTTTT

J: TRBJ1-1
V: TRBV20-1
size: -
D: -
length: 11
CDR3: CSAGSNTEAFF
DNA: TGCAGTGCCGGGTCGAACACTGAAGCTTTCTTT

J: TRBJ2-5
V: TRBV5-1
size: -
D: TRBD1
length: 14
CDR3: CASSLQGAGGTQYF
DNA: TGCGCCAGCAGCTTACAGGGGGCAGGTGGGACCCAGTACTTC